This TCR beta chain was documented in a study of shared clonotypes between healthy human individuals. This CDR3 comprises 14 residues. The V gene lost 2 bases and the J gene lost 2 bases, with 10 bases spanning the gap. Per germline, CDR1 MNHEY and CDR2 SVGAGI. The method was immunoSEQ multiplex PCR; TCRdb's version includes in-frame clones alone and lacks a portion of them. The sample includes millions of clones, 85% to 95% of them seen just once. Study-level findings and limits: The authors expected sequencing depth to affect clonotype sharing among donors. Around 5% of naive CD4 clonotypes were common to a handful of donors. Naive subsets generally had larger estimated richness than memory subsets. Blood alone was sampled, and tissue repertoires likely differ.

For this clone: Its target is not known.

The sample consisted of naive CD4+ T cells sorted from blood. As to subset: CD45RA+ positively selected. The receptor's source is a young man in good health. The genes are TRBV6-5 and TRBJ2-7, with D maybe TRBD1 (6 bases). CDR3 residues: CASSYPDSAYEQYF. Here the CDR3 DNA reads TGTGCCAGCAGTTACCCGGACAGCGCCTACGAGCAGTACTTC.